This T cell receptor (beta chain) is from a study of blood T cells in healthy people across ages. The length of the CDR3 is 20 residues. Germline CDR1 and CDR2: SGDLS and YYNGEE. Regarding the study as a whole: Both higher diversity and more naive CD4+ cells marked long-lived donors when set against aged donors.

The count of this clonotype is one. What it binds is unknown. One junction end disagrees with the germline gene, perhaps due to a read error. Combining a sample-barcoded 5' primer with a J-beta primer mix, a second PCR ran for roughly 6 to 12 cycles. In TCRdb, the 5' RACE reads were re-called with MiXCR into one record per CDR3 protein. The repertoire includes some 640,000 distinct CDR3 sequences, approximately 30% of them detected once, and roughly 14% sits in the top ten. The rearrangement joins TRBV9 to TRBJ2-3, with 8 nucleotides matching TRBD2. The clonotype originates from a woman of 80 years or more in good health. The sequencing input was blood. The CDR3 reads CAGSRRIGTAGAPGTDTQYF. The CDR3 DNA reads as TGTGCCGGCAGCCGCCGAATAGGTACAGCGGGGGCCCCGGGCACAGATACGCAGTATTTT.